This T cell receptor beta chain was documented in a study of blood T cell repertoires in COVID-19. Clones were sequenced by immunoSEQ multiplex PCR, and TCRdb holds only the in-frame ones, with some missing. The data contain over 150,000 clones, around 83% of them singletons. This TCR was recovered from a man aged 35-49 years with acute or convalescent COVID-19. The sample taken for sequencing was peripheral blood.

CDR3: CASSFGQGGGEKLFF. The CDR3 bases are TGTGCCAGCAGCTTCGGACAGGGGGGAGGTGAAAAACTGTTTTTT. This sequence joins TRBV7-9 and TRBJ1-4; TRBD1 aligns across 10 bases. V was clipped by 3 bases and J by 7 bases; unmatched bases: 5. The germline V gene has CDR1 SEHNR and CDR2 FQNEAQ (reference sequence). The CDR3 runs 15 residues.